This T cell receptor beta chain was sequenced for a study of beta chain features in type 1 diabetes. Study as a whole: What patients shared with healthy donors was a similar profile of age, gender and cell yields.

Findings of the study overall: The study notes PCR might favor shorter templates equally in patients and controls. Diminished insertions and augmented deletions at VDJ junctions characterized type 1 diabetes patients.

A remark on this clone: As yet, its antigen is unknown.

The germline V gene has CDR1 GTSNPN and CDR2 SVGIG (reference sequence). Trimming took 1 base from V and 4 from J; bases not matched to a gene: 5. The CDR3 sequence is 16 residues long. The sequenced template was cDNA made from the entire isolated RNA. Here immunoSEQ multiplex PCR was the method, and the copy in TCRdb shows in-frame clones only, minus some. In the table there are 200,000 to 250,000 clones, about 30% of which are singletons. Sequencing was carried out using central memory CD4+ T cells from blood. The origin of this receptor is a man aged 30-40 years in good health. This chain uses TRBV30 with TRBJ2-6; TRBD1 matches at 9 bases. This CDR3 is CAWSAGTGNGANVLTF. The DNA of the CDR3 is TGTGCCTGGAGTGCCGGGACAGGGAACGGGGCCAACGTCCTGACTTTC.